One and the same sample provided the 21 T cell receptor beta chains below, sequenced in a study of blood T cell repertoires in COVID-19. The method was immunoSEQ multiplex PCR; TCRdb's version includes in-frame clones alone and lacks a portion of them. This repertoire shows around 60,000 clones, approximately 83% found once; its top ten account for approximately 3.5%. The sequenced material came from peripheral blood. All receptors come from a woman at least 80 years old with acute or convalescent COVID-19.

The chain couples TRBV28 to TRBJ2-7; a possible D gene is TRBD1 (5 bases). The V end lost 1 base, the J end lost 6 bases, and 7 bases lay between the germline ends. The CDR3 length is 12 residues. CDR1 and CDR2 (germline): MDHEN, SYDVKM. CDR3 DNA sequence: TGTGCCAGCAGTTTATTGACAGCCGAGCAGTACTTC. This codes for CASSLLTAEQYF.

V and J are TRBV14 and TRBJ2-7, with 13 nucleotides matching TRBD2. The CDR3 sequence is 19 residues long. The V and J ends lost 1 base and 2 bases, in that order; junction bases with no gene match: 11. Germline V lookup: CDR1 SGHDN, CDR2 FVKESK. CDR3 DNA sequence: TGTGCCAGCAGCCAAGGGACCTGGACGACTAGCGGGAGGACCTACGAGCAGTACTTC. Its translation: CASSQGTWTTSGRTYEQYF.

The V gene is TRBV5-1, the J gene TRBJ2-6; 11 nucleotides align to TRBD1. CDR1 and CDR2 (germline): SGHRS, YFSETQ. Losses at the gene ends were 4 bases for V and 3 bases for J; bases not matched to a gene: 6. The CDR3 loop spans 17 amino acids. DNA of the CDR3: TGCGCCAGCAGCATTGGACAGGGGGCGCTTGGGGCCAACGTCCTGACTTTC. It codes for CASSIGQGALGANVLTF.

This clone was counted only a few times. The CDR3 sequence: CASSLGRNYGYTF. The CDR3 DNA reads TGTGCCAGCAGCCTAGGTCGCAACTATGGCTACACCTTC. The chain uses TRBV12-3 or TRBV12-4 and TRBJ1-2; D not certain. The CDR3 covers 13 residues. The V and J ends lost 6 bases and 2 bases respectively, with 10 bases between them.

The chain employs TRBV28 and TRBJ1-2; D is unclear. This CDR3 has 12 residues. V lost 6 bases, J lost 4 bases, and 9 bases lay in between. Germline-derived CDR1 and CDR2 are MDHEN and SYDVKM. CDR3 region: CASSPTSYGYTF. CDR3 in DNA: TGTGCCAGCAGCCCTACGTCCTATGGCTACACCTTC.

This clone was seen once. V usage is TRBV4-3 and J usage is TRBJ2-3; a weak D match, TRBD1 (5 bases). The ends were cut back, 0 bases at V and 2 bases at J, with 9 bases in the middle. This CDR3 has 15 amino acids. Looked up from germline, CDR1 is LGHNA and CDR2 is YSLEER. The CDR3 sequence is CASSQDWGSTDTQYF. CDR3 coding DNA: TGCGCCAGCAGCCAAGATTGGGGCTCCACAGATACGCAGTATTTT.

The DNA of the CDR3 is TGTGCCAGCAGCACCTACAGGGTTGAAGCTTTCTTT. Protein sequence: CASSTYRVEAFF. The J gene is TRBJ1-1, the V gene TRBV11-2, with a possible D match to TRBD1 (6 bases). Between the trimmed V and J ends, which lost 5 bases and 7 bases, there was a span of 11 bases. This CDR3 is 12 amino acids long. The germline V gene encodes CDR1 SGHAT and CDR2 FQNNGV.

V usage is TRBV11-3 and J usage is TRBJ2-1; 11 bases agree with TRBD2. This CDR3 spans 15 amino acids. In germline, CDR1 is SGHNT, CDR2 YENEEA. The trim removed 4 bases at V and 7 bases at J, leaving 6 bases unmatched. The CDR3 sequence: CASSSLAGGPNEQFF. In DNA, the CDR3 is TGTGCCAGCAGCTCCTTAGCGGGGGGGCCGAATGAGCAGTTCTTC.

This rearrangement joins TRBV2 to TRBJ2-5; D is unclear. Trimming removed 11 bases from V and 2 bases from J, with 9 bases in between. Germline V CDR1 and CDR2: SNHLY, FYNNEI. CDR3 length: 11 residues. CDR3 sequence reads: CAFDLQETQYF. CDR3 coding DNA: TGTGCCTTCGACTTGCAAGAGACCCAGTACTTC.

This clone has just one count. The chain has TRBV27 and TRBJ2-7, with a weak D call TRBD1 (5 bases). This CDR3 is built from 15 residues. Trimming removed 5 bases at V and 3 bases at J, with 17 bases between. CDR1 and CDR2 (germline): MNHEY, SMNVEV (reference sequence). CDR3 amino acids: CASSEIRGWGYEQYF. The CDR3 DNA sequence: TGTGCCAGCAGTGAAATAAGGGGATGGGGCTACGAGCAGTACTTC.

The V call is TRBV11-3, the J call TRBJ1-1; weak D call: TRBD1 (5 bases). Between the trimmed V and J ends, which lost 3 bases and 4 bases, there was a span of 9 bases. Germline loops: CDR1 SGHNT, CDR2 YENEEA. The CDR3 consists of 13 residues. The CDR3 DNA reads as TGTGCCAGCAGCTTTTATCAGGGCACTGAAGCTTTCTTT. It is translated as CASSFYQGTEAFF.

In this sample, this clone turned up a few times. The chain uses TRBV28 and TRBJ2-7; a possible D gene is TRBD2 (5 bases). The V gene's germline CDR1 is MDHEN and CDR2 SYDVKM. CDR3 size: 12 residues. V shed 6 bases and J shed 3 bases, with 9 bases lying between them. The CDR3 protein is CASSSEGYEQYF. The CDR3 region has the DNA TGTGCCAGCAGCTCCGAGGGCTACGAGCAGTACTTC.

The V call is TRBV6-2 or TRBV6-3, the J call TRBJ1-5, with TRBD1 as a possible D gene (6 bases). Trimming took 2 bases from V and 1 from J, leaving 9 bases between them. The CDR3 is 15 amino acids. The V gene's germline CDR1 is MNHEY and CDR2 SVGEGT. The CDR3 loop is CASSYRGGSNQPQHF. The CDR3 coding sequence is TGTGCCAGCAGTTACAGGGGGGGAAGCAATCAGCCCCAGCATTTT.

The chain couples TRBV5-4 to TRBJ2-7, with a possible D match to TRBD2 (5 bases). Looked up from germline, CDR1 is SGHNT and CDR2 is YYREEE (reference sequence). The CDR3 covers 15 residues. Between the trimmed V and J ends, which lost 4 bases and 3 bases, there was a span of 17 bases. In DNA, the CDR3 is TGTGCCAGCAGCCCGGGCAGCGGTCTTGGCTACGAGCAGTACTTC. This gives the protein CASSPGSGLGYEQYF.

The chain links TRBV1 to TRBJ2-7; the table calls TRBD1, which could not be checked here. TRBV1 is annotated as a pseudogene. The CDR3 loop spans 16 amino acids. The CDR3 region is CTSSQQLDRMDYEQYF. The DNA of the CDR3 is TGCACCAGCAGCCAACAACTGGACAGGATGGATTACGAGCAGTACTTC.

Only one count was recorded for this clone. This rearrangement joins TRBV7-2 to TRBJ2-3, with 12 nucleotides matching TRBD2. The CDR3 runs 15 residues. Per germline, CDR1 SGHTA and CDR2 FQGNSA. J lost 6 bases, V lost 5 bases, and 6 bases had no gene match. Here the CDR3 reads CASSDGLAGTDTQYF. Here the CDR3 DNA reads TGTGCCAGCAGCGATGGACTAGCGGGAACGGATACGCAGTATTTT.

V usage is TRBV24-1 and J usage is TRBJ2-1; TRBD1 is a possible D gene (7 bases). This CDR3 contains 15 residues. Per the germline V gene, CDR1 is KGHDR and CDR2 is SFDVKD. The V and J ends lost 6 bases and 8 bases respectively, with 19 bases between them. CDR3 residues: CATSQGQGGFDEQFF. The CDR3 DNA reads TGTGCCACCAGTCAGGGGCAGGGGGGTTTCGATGAGCAGTTCTTC.

The chain links TRBV30 to TRBJ1-4, with 9 positions matching TRBD1. CDR1 is GTSNPN, CDR2 SVGIG, per germline (reference sequence). This CDR3 spans 13 amino acids. The CDR3 protein is CAADRGGGEKLFF. CDR3 sequence (DNA): TGTGCGGCGGACAGGGGAGGAGGGGAAAAACTGTTTTTT. Drawing the rest from reference TRBV30 and TRBJ1-4, the complete variable domain is SQTIHQWPATLVQPVGSPLSLECTVEGTSNPNLYWYRQAAGRGLQLLFYSVGIGQISSEVPQNLSASRPQDRQFILSSKKLLLSDSGFYLCAADRGGGEKLFFGSGTQLSVL.

As DNA, the CDR3 is TGTGCCAGTAGTATCGGACTAGCGGGAGGGCAAGATACGCAGTATTTT. This codes for CASSIGLAGGQDTQYF. The chain employs TRBV19 and TRBJ2-3; 15 bases line up with TRBD2. CDR1 and CDR2 (germline): LNHDA, SQIVND (reference sequence). CDR3 length: 16 amino acids. V gave up 3 bases and J gave up 5 bases; unmatched junction bases: 3. The whole variable domain, remainder taken from reference TRBV19 and TRBJ2-3, is DGGITQSPKYLFRKEGQNVTLSCEQNLNHDAMYWYRQDPGQGLRLIYYSQIVNDFQKGDIAEGYSVSREKKESFPLTVTSAQKNPTAFYLCASSIGLAGGQDTQYFGPGTRLTVL.

The chain is built from TRBV7-3 and TRBJ2-3, with 11 bases identical to TRBD2. Trimming removed 4 bases from V and 9 bases from J; junction bases left unmatched: 3. CDR3 length: 13 residues. CDR1 is SGHTA and CDR2 is FQGTGA in the germline V gene. The CDR3 DNA sequence: TGTGCCAGCAGCTCACTAGCGGGAGCAACGCAGTATTTT. This codes for CASSSLAGATQYF.

The rearrangement links TRBV4-2 to TRBJ2-7; 13 nucleotides match TRBD2. The V and J ends lost 1 base and 4 bases, in that order; junction bases with no gene match: 1. Germline values: CDR1 LGHNA, CDR2 YNFKEQ. There are 15 residues in the CDR3. The CDR3 bases are TGTGCCAGCAGCCAAGGGACTAGCGGGGGTTACGAGCAGTACTTC. Its translation is CASSQGTSGGYEQYF.